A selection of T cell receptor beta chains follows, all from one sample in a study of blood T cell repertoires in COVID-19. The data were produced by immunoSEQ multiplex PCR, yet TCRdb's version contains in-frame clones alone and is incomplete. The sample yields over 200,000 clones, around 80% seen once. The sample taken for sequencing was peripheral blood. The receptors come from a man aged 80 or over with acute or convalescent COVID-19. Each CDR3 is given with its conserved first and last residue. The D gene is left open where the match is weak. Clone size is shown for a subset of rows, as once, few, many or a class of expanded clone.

CDR3nt: TGTGCCAGCAGCTTGAGGACACAGTGGGGCTACACCTTC; CDR3aa: CASSLRTQWGYTF; d_gene: -; v_gene: TRBV5-4; j_gene: TRBJ1-2; abundance: -
CDR3nt: TGTGCCATCAGTGAGTCGTCTCGGGCTTTCTTT; CDR3aa: CAISESSRAFF; d_gene: -; v_gene: TRBV10-3; j_gene: TRBJ1-1; abundance: -
CDR3nt: TGTGCCAGCAGTTCCCGATACGGGACAAGGCCTTACGAGCAGTACTTC; CDR3aa: CASSSRYGTRPYEQYF; d_gene: -; v_gene: TRBV6-5; j_gene: TRBJ2-7; abundance: -
CDR3nt: TGTGCCAGCAGGCACCGGGACACCGGGAGGGACGAGCAGTACTTC; CDR3aa: CASRHRDTGRDEQYF; d_gene: TRBD2; v_gene: TRBV6-5; j_gene: TRBJ2-7; abundance: -
CDR3nt: TGCGCCAGCAGCTTGGCCCCCGGACAGGGGTCCTACGAGCAGTACTTC; CDR3aa: CASSLAPGQGSYEQYF; d_gene: TRBD1; v_gene: TRBV5-1; j_gene: TRBJ2-7; abundance: -
CDR3nt: TGTGCCAGCAGCGGGGAGCGGGGGGCTACCGGGGAGCTGTTTTTT; CDR3aa: CASSGERGATGELFF; d_gene: TRBD2; v_gene: TRBV9; j_gene: TRBJ2-2; abundance: -
CDR3nt: TGTGCCAGCGGAGGACAGCCCTCTGGGGCCAACGTCCTGACTTTC; CDR3aa: CASGGQPSGANVLTF; d_gene: -; v_gene: TRBV2; j_gene: TRBJ2-6; abundance: few
CDR3nt: TGTGCCAGCAGCTTAACAGGCCCAGATACGCAGTATTTT; CDR3aa: CASSLTGPDTQYF; d_gene: -; v_gene: TRBV7-8; j_gene: TRBJ2-3; abundance: -
CDR3nt: TGTGCCAGCAGCCAAGCACTAGCGGGAGCAGATACGCAGTATTTT; CDR3aa: CASSQALAGADTQYF; d_gene: TRBD2; v_gene: TRBV3-1/TRBV3-2; j_gene: TRBJ2-3; abundance: -
CDR3nt: TGTGCCAGCAGTGTGCAGGGGGCAGCAGGGGCCAACGTCCTGACTTTC; CDR3aa: CASSVQGAAGANVLTF; d_gene: TRBD1; v_gene: TRBV2; j_gene: TRBJ2-6; abundance: -
CDR3nt: TGTGCCAGCAGCCAAAGGGACAGGGCCTCACCCCTCCACTTT; CDR3aa: CASSQRDRASPLHF; d_gene: TRBD1; v_gene: TRBV3-1/TRBV3-2; j_gene: TRBJ1-6; abundance: -
CDR3nt: TGTGCCAGCAGACTTTATTCCGAGCAGTACTTC; CDR3aa: CASRLYSEQYF; d_gene: -; v_gene: TRBV12-3/TRBV12-4; j_gene: TRBJ2-7; abundance: few
CDR3nt: TGTGCCAGCAGCTTGCCGCCTAGCGGACAAAAAAGCTCCTACAATGAGCAGTTCTTC; CDR3aa: CASSLPPSGQKSSYNEQFF; d_gene: TRBD2; v_gene: TRBV5-6; j_gene: TRBJ2-1; abundance: -
CDR3nt: TGCGCCAGCAGCGTACAAGAGACCGGACTAGCACAAGAGACCCAGTACTTC; CDR3aa: CASSVQETGLAQETQYF; d_gene: TRBD2; v_gene: TRBV4-1; j_gene: TRBJ2-5; abundance: -
CDR3nt: TGTGCCAGCAGCGTCGGAGGGGGGGACACTGAAGCTTTCTTT; CDR3aa: CASSVGGGDTEAFF; d_gene: -; v_gene: TRBV9; j_gene: TRBJ1-1; abundance: once
CDR3nt: TGCAGCGTTAGGCCGCCAGCGGGAGGCCCTGGCGCCAAAAACATTCAGTACTTC; CDR3aa: CSVRPPAGGPGAKNIQYF; d_gene: TRBD2; v_gene: TRBV29-1; j_gene: TRBJ2-4; abundance: -
CDR3nt: TGTGCCAGCAGCGCGGGACTAGCGGGGGGTGGGCTGGATACGCAGTATTTT; CDR3aa: CASSAGLAGGGLDTQYF; d_gene: TRBD2; v_gene: TRBV7-2; j_gene: TRBJ2-3; abundance: -
CDR3nt: TGTGCCAGCATCCGTACCCCAGGGGCCACCTATCAGCCCCAGCATTTT; CDR3aa: CASIRTPGATYQPQHF; d_gene: -; v_gene: TRBV19; j_gene: TRBJ1-5; abundance: -
CDR3nt: TGTGCCAGCAGCACCTTTGCCGACAGCTATGGCTACACCTTC; CDR3aa: CASSTFADSYGYTF; d_gene: -; v_gene: TRBV6-2/TRBV6-3; j_gene: TRBJ1-2; abundance: -
CDR3nt: TGTGCCAGCAGCCCTTACACCGGGGAGCTGTTTTTT; CDR3aa: CASSPYTGELFF; d_gene: -; v_gene: TRBV7-2; j_gene: TRBJ2-2; abundance: -
CDR3nt: TGTGCCAGCAGCTTAAGCGACAGGGACTATGGCTACACCTTC; CDR3aa: CASSLSDRDYGYTF; d_gene: TRBD1; v_gene: TRBV11-2; j_gene: TRBJ1-2; abundance: few
CDR3nt: TGTGCCAGCAGTTCTATCGCAGGGGGCGATCGTGGCTACACCTTC; CDR3aa: CASSSIAGGDRGYTF; d_gene: TRBD1; v_gene: TRBV27; j_gene: TRBJ1-2; abundance: -
CDR3nt: TGTGCCAGTAGTACCCAAGTACTAGCGGGAGGAACCTACGAGCAGTACTTC; CDR3aa: CASSTQVLAGGTYEQYF; d_gene: TRBD2; v_gene: TRBV19; j_gene: TRBJ2-7; abundance: -
CDR3nt: TGTGCCAGTACTGCGCTGGACAGGAGCACAGATACGCAGTATTTT; CDR3aa: CASTALDRSTDTQYF; d_gene: TRBD1; v_gene: TRBV19; j_gene: TRBJ2-3; abundance: -
CDR3nt: TGTGCCAGCAGCTTTGGACAGGGGACCTTCAATGAGCAGTTCTTC; CDR3aa: CASSFGQGTFNEQFF; d_gene: TRBD1; v_gene: TRBV7-9; j_gene: TRBJ2-1; abundance: -
CDR3nt: TGTGCCAGCAGTGAGTCCTGGGGCGGCTACACCTTC; CDR3aa: CASSESWGGYTF; d_gene: -; v_gene: TRBV12-3/TRBV12-4; j_gene: TRBJ1-2; abundance: -
CDR3nt: TGTGCCAGCAGTGACGGACAGGGGGACAATTCACCCCTCCACTTT; CDR3aa: CASSDGQGDNSPLHF; d_gene: TRBD1; v_gene: TRBV6-1; j_gene: TRBJ1-6; abundance: -
CDR3nt: TGTGCCAGCAGCCACTCGAGGGACACCTCCTACGAGCAGTACTTC; CDR3aa: CASSHSRDTSYEQYF; d_gene: -; v_gene: TRBV4-2; j_gene: TRBJ2-7; abundance: -
CDR3nt: TGTGCCAGCAGCTGGACAGAGACGTTCACAGATACGCAGTATTTT; CDR3aa: CASSWTETFTDTQYF; d_gene: -; v_gene: TRBV5-6; j_gene: TRBJ2-3; abundance: -
CDR3nt: TGCGCCAGCATCCTCGGAAAGGGGGGGGCCCAAGAGACCCAGTACTTC; CDR3aa: CASILGKGGAQETQYF; d_gene: -; v_gene: TRBV5-1; j_gene: TRBJ2-5; abundance: -
CDR3nt: TGTGCCAGCAGTGAATCGCCCCTGGACAGAGCATTATACAATGAGCAGTTCTTC; CDR3aa: CASSESPLDRALYNEQFF; d_gene: -; v_gene: TRBV25-1; j_gene: TRBJ2-1; abundance: -
CDR3nt: TGTGCCAGCAGCTTAGGTGGCCTAGCGGGGGCACAAGAGACCCAGTACTTC; CDR3aa: CASSLGGLAGAQETQYF; d_gene: TRBD2; v_gene: TRBV11-2; j_gene: TRBJ2-5; abundance: few
CDR3nt: TGTGCCAGTAGTCTCCGGACTAGCGGGAGTCAAGAGACCCAGTACTTC; CDR3aa: CASSLRTSGSQETQYF; d_gene: TRBD2; v_gene: TRBV19; j_gene: TRBJ2-5; abundance: -
CDR3nt: TGTGCCATCAGTGCAAAGGACAGCTATGGCTACACCTTC; CDR3aa: CAISAKDSYGYTF; d_gene: -; v_gene: TRBV10-3; j_gene: TRBJ1-2; abundance: -
CDR3nt: TGTGCCTGGAGATCTAGACCTATCACAGATACGCAGTATTTT; CDR3aa: CAWRSRPITDTQYF; d_gene: -; v_gene: TRBV30; j_gene: TRBJ2-3; abundance: -
CDR3nt: TGTGCCAGCAGCTTATCGGGGACAGGTCATCAGCCCCAGCATTTT; CDR3aa: CASSLSGTGHQPQHF; d_gene: TRBD1; v_gene: TRBV7-2; j_gene: TRBJ1-5; abundance: -
CDR3nt: TGTGCCAGCAGCATACTAGCGTGGGAGACCCAGTACTTC; CDR3aa: CASSILAWETQYF; d_gene: TRBD2; v_gene: TRBV7-2; j_gene: TRBJ2-5; abundance: -
CDR3nt: TGTGCCAGCTCACCACCGGGACAGGGGTCTCAGCCCCAGCATTTT; CDR3aa: CASSPPGQGSQPQHF; d_gene: TRBD1; v_gene: TRBV18; j_gene: TRBJ1-5; abundance: -
CDR3nt: TGTGCCAGCAGCGTAGGGGGCGGGAGTCACTTGTACGAGCAGTACTTC; CDR3aa: CASSVGGGSHLYEQYF; d_gene: TRBD2; v_gene: TRBV9; j_gene: TRBJ2-7; abundance: -
CDR3nt: TGCGCCAGCAGCTTGTATAAAGGACTCGAAGAGACCCAGTACTTC; CDR3aa: CASSLYKGLEETQYF; d_gene: -; v_gene: TRBV5-1; j_gene: TRBJ2-5; abundance: -
CDR3nt: TGTGCCAGTAGTATAAGAGGGAACTATGGCTACACCTTC; CDR3aa: CASSIRGNYGYTF; d_gene: -; v_gene: TRBV19; j_gene: TRBJ1-2; abundance: -
CDR3nt: TGTGCCAGCAGCTTAGAAGGAGGGACTAATTCACCCCTCCACTTT; CDR3aa: CASSLEGGTNSPLHF; d_gene: -; v_gene: TRBV7-6; j_gene: TRBJ1-6; abundance: -
CDR3nt: TGCGCCAGCAGCTTGAGACAGGGCTACTCTGGGGCCAACGTCCTGACTTTC; CDR3aa: CASSLRQGYSGANVLTF; d_gene: TRBD1; v_gene: TRBV5-1; j_gene: TRBJ2-6; abundance: -
CDR3nt: TGTGCCAGCAGCGTCCGCGATTTCTTT; CDR3aa: CASSVRDFF; d_gene: -; v_gene: TRBV7-9; j_gene: TRBJ1-1; abundance: once
CDR3nt: TGTGCCAGCAGATCACTCAGGGGAAGCACTGAAGCTTTCTTT; CDR3aa: CASRSLRGSTEAFF; d_gene: -; v_gene: TRBV27; j_gene: TRBJ1-1; abundance: -
CDR3nt: TGTGCCAGCAGTGAAGCCGCTGGGGGACTAGCGGGAGGTAACCCGCAGTACTTC; CDR3aa: CASSEAAGGLAGGNPQYF; d_gene: TRBD2; v_gene: TRBV6-1; j_gene: TRBJ2-7; abundance: -
CDR3nt: TGTGCCAGCAGCTTAGTTCCCGGAGGCTCCTACAATGAGCAGTTCTTC; CDR3aa: CASSLVPGGSYNEQFF; d_gene: -; v_gene: TRBV7-3; j_gene: TRBJ2-1; abundance: -
CDR3nt: TGTGCCAGCAGCCCTCGACTAGCGGGCTACAATGAGCAGTTCTTC; CDR3aa: CASSPRLAGYNEQFF; d_gene: TRBD2; v_gene: TRBV14; j_gene: TRBJ2-1; abundance: -
CDR3nt: TGTGCCAGCAGTGAAGAGGGGGATCAGCCCCAGCATTTT; CDR3aa: CASSEEGDQPQHF; d_gene: -; v_gene: TRBV2; j_gene: TRBJ1-5; abundance: -
CDR3nt: TGTGCCAGCAGTTCAGAGGCGGGAGAGTTCCCCAATGAGCAGTTCTTC; CDR3aa: CASSSEAGEFPNEQFF; d_gene: TRBD2; v_gene: TRBV6-6; j_gene: TRBJ2-1; abundance: -
CDR3nt: TGTGCCAGCAGCGCCACTAGCGGGAGGGCCTACGAGCAGTACTTC; CDR3aa: CASSATSGRAYEQYF; d_gene: TRBD2; v_gene: TRBV9; j_gene: TRBJ2-7; abundance: -
CDR3nt: TGTGCCAGCAGCTTGCCTTTCGGAGGTACGCAGTATTTT; CDR3aa: CASSLPFGGTQYF; d_gene: -; v_gene: TRBV5-4; j_gene: TRBJ2-3; abundance: -
CDR3nt: TGTGCCAGCAGCTCACGGGGACAGGGCTTTCAGCCCCAGCATTTT; CDR3aa: CASSSRGQGFQPQHF; d_gene: TRBD1; v_gene: TRBV2; j_gene: TRBJ1-5; abundance: once
CDR3nt: TGCGCCAGCAGCTTGGAAGGTAGCGGGGGAAGAGGAGAGACCCAGTACTTC; CDR3aa: CASSLEGSGGRGETQYF; d_gene: TRBD2; v_gene: TRBV5-1; j_gene: TRBJ2-5; abundance: -
CDR3nt: TGCGCCAGCAGCTTTCTCCGACAGGGGCGATTGGACACTGAAGCTTTCTTT; CDR3aa: CASSFLRQGRLDTEAFF; d_gene: TRBD1; v_gene: TRBV5-1; j_gene: TRBJ1-1; abundance: -